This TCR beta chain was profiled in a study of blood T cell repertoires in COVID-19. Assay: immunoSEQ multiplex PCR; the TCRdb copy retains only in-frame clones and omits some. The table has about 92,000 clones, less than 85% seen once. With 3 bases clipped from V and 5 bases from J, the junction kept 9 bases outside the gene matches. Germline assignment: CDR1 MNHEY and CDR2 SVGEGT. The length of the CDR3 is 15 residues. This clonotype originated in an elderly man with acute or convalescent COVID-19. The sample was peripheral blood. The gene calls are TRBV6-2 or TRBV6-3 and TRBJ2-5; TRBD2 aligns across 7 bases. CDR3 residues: CASSYSLSGMETQYF. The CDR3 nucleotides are TGTGCCAGCAGTTATTCCCTCAGCGGGATGGAGACCCAGTACTTC.